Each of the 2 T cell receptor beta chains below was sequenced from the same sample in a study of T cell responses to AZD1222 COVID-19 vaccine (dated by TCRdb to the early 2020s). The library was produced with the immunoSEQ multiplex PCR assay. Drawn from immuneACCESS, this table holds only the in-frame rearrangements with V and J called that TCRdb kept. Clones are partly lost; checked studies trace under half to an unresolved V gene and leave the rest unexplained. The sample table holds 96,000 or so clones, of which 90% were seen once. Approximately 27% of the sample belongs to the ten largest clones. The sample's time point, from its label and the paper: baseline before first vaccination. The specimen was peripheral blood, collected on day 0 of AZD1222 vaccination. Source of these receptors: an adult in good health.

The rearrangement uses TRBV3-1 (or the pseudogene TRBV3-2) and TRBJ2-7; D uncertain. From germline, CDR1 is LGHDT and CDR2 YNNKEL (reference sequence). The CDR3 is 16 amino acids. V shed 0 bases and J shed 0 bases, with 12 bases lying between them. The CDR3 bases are TGTGCCAGCAGCCAAGATACCCGGGTGAGCTCCTACGAGCAGTACTTC. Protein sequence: CASSQDTRVSSYEQYF.

DNA for the CDR3: TGCGCCAGCAGCCGAACGACAGACACGAGCTCCTACGAGCAGTACTTC. It encodes CASSRTTDTSSYEQYF. The chain is built from TRBV4-3 and TRBJ2-7; tentatively, D is TRBD1 (5 bases). The CDR3 covers 16 residues. Germline V gene sequence: CDR1 LGHNA, CDR2 YSLEER. Deletions cut 4 bases from V and 0 bases from J, with 16 bases between.